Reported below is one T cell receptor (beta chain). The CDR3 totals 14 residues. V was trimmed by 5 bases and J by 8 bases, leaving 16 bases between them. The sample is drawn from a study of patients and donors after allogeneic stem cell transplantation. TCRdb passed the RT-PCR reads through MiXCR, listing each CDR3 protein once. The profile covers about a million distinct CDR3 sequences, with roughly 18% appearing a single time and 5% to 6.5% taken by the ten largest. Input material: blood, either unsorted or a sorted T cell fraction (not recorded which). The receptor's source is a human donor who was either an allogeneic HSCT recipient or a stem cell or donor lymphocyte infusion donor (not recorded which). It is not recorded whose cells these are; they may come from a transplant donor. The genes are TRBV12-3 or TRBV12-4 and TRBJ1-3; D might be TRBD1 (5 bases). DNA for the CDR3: TGTGCCAGCAGTCCGACAGCCCCGGGAGACACCATATATTTT. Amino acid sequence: CASSPTAPGDTIYF.